The next 24 T cell receptor beta chains were all read from a single sample in a study of cytomegalovirus exposure and HLA in healthy donors (dated by TCRdb to about 2017). The library came from the immunoSEQ multiplex PCR assay. A mixture of 60 forward primers for TCR Vbeta segments and 13 reverse primers for TCR Jbeta segments was used in the multiplex PCR. In its TCRdb copy, this immuneACCESS table keeps in-frame sequences only and misses some clones. Where compared with another copy, unresolved V genes explain less than half of these, and the others have no known cause. Present in this sample are about 160,000 clones, approximately 80% of which were seen just once. The ten largest account for around 6.9% of the sample. Sequenced sample: PBMCs. The receptors derive from a male donor in good health and CMV-seropositive.

This chain joins TRBV7-3 and TRBJ1-2; D is possibly TRBD1 (5 bases). V was trimmed by 1 base and J by 4 bases, leaving 13 bases between them. Looked up from germline, CDR1 is SGHTA and CDR2 is FQGTGA. The length of the CDR3 is 15 residues. The CDR3 here is CASSLRGDTLYGYTF. For the CDR3, the DNA is TGTGCCAGCAGCTTAAGGGGCGACACTCTCTATGGCTACACCTTC.

The chain is built from TRBV4-1 and TRBJ2-7, with 9 positions matching TRBD2. Germline V gene data show CDR1 as MGHRA and CDR2 as YSYEKL. J lost 1 base, V lost 1 base, and 5 bases had no gene match. This CDR3 comprises 16 residues. Written as DNA, the CDR3 is TGCGCCAGCAGCCAAGGAGCGACTAGCGGTTCCTACGAGCAGTACTTC. Translated: CASSQGATSGSYEQYF.

The table lists this clone with a few counts. This chain joins TRBV7-2 and TRBJ2-5; 8 bases align to TRBD2. The V and J ends lost 2 bases and 2 bases, in that order; junction bases with no gene match: 13. Per the germline V gene, CDR1 is SGHTA and CDR2 is FQGNSA. The CDR3 loop spans 18 amino acids. The CDR3 loop reads CASSLNVRLAIHQETQYF. The CDR3 coding sequence is TGTGCCAGCAGCTTAAATGTGAGACTAGCGATCCATCAAGAGACCCAGTACTTC.

V and J are TRBV7-8 and TRBJ2-5; D perhaps matches TRBD1 (5 bases). Germline values: CDR1 SGHVS, CDR2 FQNEAQ. This CDR3 comprises 13 residues. Trimming took 5 bases from V and 0 from J, leaving 7 bases between them. CDR3 in amino acids: CASSQGNQETQYF. The CDR3 bases are TGTGCCAGCAGCCAGGGAAACCAAGAGACCCAGTACTTC.

The rearrangement joins TRBV19 to TRBJ1-5; D unclear. V lost 7 bases and J 5 bases, leaving 15 bases between the germline ends. Per germline, CDR1 LNHDA and CDR2 SQIVND (reference sequence). CDR3 length: 14 amino acids. This CDR3 reads CASTRISGDQPQHF. The CDR3 DNA reads as TGTGCCAGTACCCGGATCTCCGGGGATCAGCCCCAGCATTTT.

The rearrangement links TRBV5-3 to TRBJ1-2; maybe TRBD1 (6 bases). TRBV5-3 is identified as an open reading frame with a role that is uncertain. There are 15 residues in the CDR3. V was shortened by 4 bases and J by 2 bases, with 15 bases between the two germline ends. CDR3 residues: CARSPAPGTNYGYTF. CDR3 coding DNA: TGTGCCAGAAGCCCAGCCCCCGGGACAAACTATGGCTACACCTTC.

In its sample, this clone was seen a few times. V is TRBV5-5 and J is TRBJ1-5; possibly TRBD1 for D (6 bases). The CDR3 contains 14 residues. With 4 bases removed from V and 2 bases from J, the gap between germline ends came to 10 bases. Looked up from germline, CDR1 is SGHKS and CDR2 is YYEKEE (reference sequence). The CDR3 nucleotides are TGTGCCAGCAGCCACAGGGAAGGCAATCAGCCCCAGCATTTT. This encodes CASSHREGNQPQHF.

This chain joins TRBV11-2 and TRBJ2-3; D not certain. V lost 5 bases and J lost 4, with 13 bases in between. There are 14 residues in the CDR3. Germline V gives CDR1 SGHAT, CDR2 FQNNGV. CDR3 nucleotides: TGTGCCAGCAGCGATCCGCGAAGCCCAGATACGCAGTATTTT. This translates into CASSDPRSPDTQYF.

The chain combines TRBV19 with TRBJ2-1, with TRBD1 as a possible D gene (6 bases). The V end was cut by 4 bases, the J end by 0 bases, with 19 bases between. This CDR3 is 18 amino acids long. Germline CDR1 and CDR2: LNHDA and SQIVND (reference sequence). The CDR3 DNA is TGTGCCAGTAGTAAACCCTCGCACAGGGTGGGCTCCTACAATGAGCAGTTCTTC. Its protein product is CASSKPSHRVGSYNEQFF.

The CDR3 spells CASEDPLNYGYTF. The DNA of the CDR3 is TGTGCCAGCGAGGATCCCCTTAACTATGGCTACACCTTC. The genes are TRBV6-6 and TRBJ1-2; D gene ambiguous. Germline V gives CDR1 MNHNY, CDR2 SVGAGI (reference sequence). The CDR3 is 13 amino acids. Trimming took 8 bases from V and 1 from J, leaving 11 bases between them.

V is TRBV7-2 and J is TRBJ2-5; perhaps TRBD1 as D (6 bases). Germline CDR1 is SGHTA and CDR2 is FQGNSA. Trimming removed 8 bases at V and 5 bases at J, with 12 bases between. The CDR3 spans 12 residues. CDR3 coding DNA: TGTGCCAGCGGACAGAGAACGGAGACCCAGTACTTC. Translated: CASGQRTETQYF.

The genes are TRBV27 and TRBJ2-7, with D tentatively TRBD1 (6 bases). Trimming pared 5 bases from V and 10 bases from J, leaving 12 bases between. CDR3 size: 11 residues. CDR1 MNHEY and CDR2 SMNVEV come from the germline V gene (reference sequence). CDR3 sequence: CASSPGTRQYF. Here the CDR3 DNA reads TGTGCCAGCAGTCCAGGGACAAGACAGTACTTC.

This clone was found once. The chain carries TRBV25-1 and TRBJ2-1; TRBD2 aligns across 12 bases. The CDR3 covers 16 residues. From germline, CDR1 is MGHDK and CDR2 SYGVNS. V dropped 4 bases and J dropped 4; count of bases not matched to a gene: 5. The CDR3 region has the DNA TGTGCCAGCAGTGGACCCGGGACTAGCGGGTACAATGAGCAGTTCTTC. Translated, it gives CASSGPGTSGYNEQFF.

The CDR3: CASSDNLYEQYF. The DNA of the CDR3 is TGTGCCAGCAGTGATAACCTCTACGAGCAGTACTTC. The chain combines TRBV2 with TRBJ2-5; no clear D gene. The closer fit of TRBJ2-7 to the DNA end suggests the J call may be wrong. Germline V gives CDR1 SNHLY, CDR2 FYNNEI. The CDR3 totals 12 residues.

This rearrangement joins TRBV7-8 to TRBJ2-5, with D perhaps TRBD2 (7 bases). V lost 10 bases to trimming and J lost 4 bases, with 22 bases between them. In germline, CDR1 is SGHVS, CDR2 FQNEAQ. The CDR3 contains 15 residues. CDR3 DNA sequence: TGTGCCACCAGGGCAGGGGAGGGGTCGAGAGAGACCCAGTACTTC. Its protein is CATRAGEGSRETQYF.

The rearrangement joins TRBV28 to TRBJ1-2, with D tentatively TRBD1 (5 bases). The CDR3 runs 12 residues. Germline assignment: CDR1 MDHEN and CDR2 SYDVKM. V gave up 11 bases and J gave up 3 bases, with 13 bases separating them. CDR3 residues: CACGQSDYGYTF. The CDR3 bases are TGTGCCTGCGGACAATCCGACTATGGCTACACCTTC.

V gene TRBV15 combines with J gene TRBJ2-1; 7 positions match TRBD2. V gave up 8 bases and J gave up 7 bases; unmatched junction bases: 11. Germline CDR1 and CDR2: LNHNV and YYDKDF (reference sequence). The CDR3 consists of 14 residues. CDR3 DNA sequence: TGTGCCACCCGTGGCGCGGGAGTGGGTAATGAGCAGTTCTTC. It yields the protein CATRGAGVGNEQFF.

This chain links TRBV9 with TRBJ2-1; 13 bases are a match to TRBD2. Looked up from germline, CDR1 is SGDLS and CDR2 is YYNGEE. The CDR3 runs 18 residues. The J segment lost 1 base and the V segment lost 2 bases, leaving 6 bases of the junction unmatched. The CDR3 sequence is CASSVTGTSGISYNEQFF. The CDR3 DNA is TGTGCCAGCAGCGTGACCGGGACTAGCGGGATTTCCTACAATGAGCAGTTCTTC.

V is TRBV11-3 and J is TRBJ2-1; 7 nucleotides match TRBD2. CDR3 length equals 13 residues. CDR1 is SGHNT, CDR2 YENEEA, per germline. V lost 8 bases and J lost 4; bases outside the gene matches: 5. CDR3 sequence reads: CASGLADYNEQFF. CDR3 sequence (DNA): TGTGCCAGCGGGCTAGCGGATTACAATGAGCAGTTCTTC.

The V and J genes are TRBV23-1 and TRBJ2-7, with 12 bases lining up with TRBD2. TRBV23-1 is recorded as an ORF, its role being uncertain. Trimming removed 8 bases from V and 3 bases from J; junction bases left unmatched: 11. The CDR3 sequence is 16 residues long. The CDR3 sequence: CASPRLAGASDYEQYF. CDR3 nucleotide sequence: TGCGCCAGCCCTCGACTAGCGGGAGCCTCGGACTACGAGCAGTACTTC.

This clone was observed a handful of times. The V and J genes are TRBV14 and TRBJ2-5; TRBD1 matches at 7 bases. Germline V gene sequence: CDR1 SGHDN, CDR2 FVKESK. The CDR3 is 15 residues long. V lost 2 bases to trimming and J lost 5 bases; unmatched junction nucleotides: 8. CDR3 coding DNA: TGTGCCAGCAGCCAATTCACAGGGGAGAGGGAGACCCAGTACTTC. It is translated as CASSQFTGERETQYF.

The chain uses TRBV28 and TRBJ2-5; D gene uncertain. The CDR3 contains 15 residues. Trimming took off 3 bases at V and 4 bases at J, with 15 bases between the two ends. Per germline, CDR1 MDHEN and CDR2 SYDVKM. CDR3 nucleotide sequence: TGTGCCAGCAGTTTTCAAGAGAGCCACGGAGAGACCCAGTACTTC. Its translation is CASSFQESHGETQYF. Full variable domain (remainder filled in from reference TRBV28 and TRBJ2-5): DVKVTQSSRYLVKRTGEKVFLECVQDMDHENMFWYRQDPGLGLRLIYFSYDVKMKEKGDIPEGYSVSREKKERFSLILESASTNQTSMYLCASSFQESHGETQYFGPGTRLLVL.

CDR3 in amino acids: CASSQGMNTEAFF. The CDR3 DNA is TGTGCCAGCAGCCAGGGAATGAACACTGAAGCTTTCTTT. This chain uses TRBV6-6 with TRBJ1-1, with D possibly matching TRBD1 (5 bases). The germline gives CDR1 MNHNY, CDR2 SVGAGI (reference sequence). V lost 6 bases, J lost 0 bases, and 8 bases lay in between. The CDR3 is 13 amino acids.

This rearrangement joins TRBV6-5 to TRBJ1-2, with 7 bases aligning to TRBD1. The V gene end was trimmed by 6 bases and the J gene end by 6 bases; junction bases not matched to a gene: 7. Germline CDR1 and CDR2: MNHEY and SVGAGI. The CDR3 has 13 residues. The CDR3 coding sequence is TGTGCCAGCAGCCGAGGGGGCGACGATGGCTACACCTTC. It encodes CASSRGGDDGYTF.